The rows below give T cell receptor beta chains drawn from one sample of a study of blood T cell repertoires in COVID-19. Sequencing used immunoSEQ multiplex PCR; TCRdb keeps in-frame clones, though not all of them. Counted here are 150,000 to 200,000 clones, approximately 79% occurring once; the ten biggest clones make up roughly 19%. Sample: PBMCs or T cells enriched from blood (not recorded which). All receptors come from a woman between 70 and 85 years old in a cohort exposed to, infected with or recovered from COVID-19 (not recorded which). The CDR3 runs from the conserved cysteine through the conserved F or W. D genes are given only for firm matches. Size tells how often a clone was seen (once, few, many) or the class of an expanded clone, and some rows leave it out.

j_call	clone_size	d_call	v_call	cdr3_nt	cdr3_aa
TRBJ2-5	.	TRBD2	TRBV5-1	TGCGCCAGCAGCTCCGGACTAGCGGGAGGGCCGACCCAGTACTTC	CASSSGLAGGPTQYF
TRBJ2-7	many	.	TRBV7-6	TGTGCCAGCAGCTTGCGACTTTCCTACGAGCAGTACTTC	CASSLRLSYEQYF
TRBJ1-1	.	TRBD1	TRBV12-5	TGTGCTAGTGGTTTGGCCACAACAGGGGGAACTGAAGCTTTCTTT	CASGLATTGGTEAFF
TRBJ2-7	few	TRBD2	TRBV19	TGTGCCAGTAGTAGCGGGGGGACTACCACCTACGAGCAGTACTTC	CASSSGGTTTYEQYF
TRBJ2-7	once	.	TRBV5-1	TGCGCCAGCAGCCCGTGGCCAGATACCTACGAGCAGTACTTC	CASSPWPDTYEQYF
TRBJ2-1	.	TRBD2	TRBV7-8	TGTGCCAGCAGCTCACAGCGACTAGCGCGCGACAATGAGCAGTTCTTC	CASSSQRLARDNEQFF
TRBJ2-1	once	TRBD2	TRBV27	TGTGCCAGCAGTCCTAGCGGGAGGGCGGGCTCCTACAATGAGCAGTTCTTC	CASSPSGRAGSYNEQFF
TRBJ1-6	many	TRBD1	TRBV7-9	TGTGCCAGCAGCTCACAGGGGGTGCATTCACCCCTCCACTTT	CASSSQGVHSPLHF
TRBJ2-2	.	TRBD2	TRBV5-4	TGTGCCAGCAGCTCATCTAGCGGGACCGGGGAGCTGTTTTTT	CASSSSSGTGELFF
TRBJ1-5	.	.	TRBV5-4	TGTGCCAGCAGCTTGGCAGGAAGCAATCAGCCCCAGCATTTT	CASSLAGSNQPQHF
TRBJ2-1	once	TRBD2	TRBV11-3	TGTGCCAGCAGCTTAGGGGGCAGGACTAGCAATGAGCAGTTCTTC	CASSLGGRTSNEQFF
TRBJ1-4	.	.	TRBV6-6	TGTGCCAGCAGTGATCCGGGGCGGGATAATGAAAAACTGTTTTTT	CASSDPGRDNEKLFF
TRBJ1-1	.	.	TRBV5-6	TGTGCCAGCAGCTTGGACCTACGGACACGTCTGACGAACACTGAAGCTTTCTTT	CASSLDLRTRLTNTEAFF
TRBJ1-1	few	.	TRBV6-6	TGTGCCAGCAGTCTACACTACTTCACCGGGACATACTCTCCTTCGAACACTGAAGCTTTCTTT	CASSLHYFTGTYSPSNTEAFF
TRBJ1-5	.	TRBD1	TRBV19	TGTGCCAGTAGTATTAGGGACAGCCTCAATCAGCCCCAGCATTTT	CASSIRDSLNQPQHF
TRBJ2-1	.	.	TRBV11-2	TGTGCCAGCAGTCTTGCCGGGAGCTCCTACAATGAGCAGTTCTTC	CASSLAGSSYNEQFF
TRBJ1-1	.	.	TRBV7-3	TGTGCCAGCAGCCGACAGAGGAACACTGAAGCTTTCTTT	CASSRQRNTEAFF
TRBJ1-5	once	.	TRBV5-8	TGTGCCAGCAGCAGGAATCTTTCCCCGGGATACAGTAATCAGCCCCAGCATTTT	CASSRNLSPGYSNQPQHF
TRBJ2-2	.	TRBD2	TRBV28	TGTGCCAGCAGTTTTTCGAGGTGGGGACTAGCGCGCACCGGGGAGCTGTTTTTT	CASSFSRWGLARTGELFF
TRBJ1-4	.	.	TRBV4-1	TGCGCCAGCAGCCAAGATTTGGTTGGGGGGTTGGGGATCGAAAAACTGTTTTTT	CASSQDLVGGLGIEKLFF
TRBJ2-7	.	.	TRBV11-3	TGTGCCAGCAGCAATCGAGGAGGGCCCTACGAGCAGTACTTC	CASSNRGGPYEQYF
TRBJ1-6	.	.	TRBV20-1	TGCAGTGCGCAGGGGTCACCCCTCCACTTT	CSAQGSPLHF
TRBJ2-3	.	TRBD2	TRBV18	TGTGCCAGCTCACCGCCAAGCGGGAGCATTAGGGATACGCAGTATTTT	CASSPPSGSIRDTQYF
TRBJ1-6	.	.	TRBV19	TGTGCCAGCAAGACAACCTATAATTCACCCCTCCACTTT	CASKTTYNSPLHF
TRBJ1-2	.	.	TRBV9	TGTGCCAGCAGCGTGGACAGAGATTATGGCTACACCTTC	CASSVDRDYGYTF
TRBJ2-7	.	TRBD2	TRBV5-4	TGTGCCAGCAGCTCTCGACTAGCGGGAGGGCCAGAAGAGCAGTACTTC	CASSSRLAGGPEEQYF
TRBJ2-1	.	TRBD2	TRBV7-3	TGTGCCAGCAGCTTAAGGGGGGGAGGCAATGAGCAGTTCTTC	CASSLRGGGNEQFF